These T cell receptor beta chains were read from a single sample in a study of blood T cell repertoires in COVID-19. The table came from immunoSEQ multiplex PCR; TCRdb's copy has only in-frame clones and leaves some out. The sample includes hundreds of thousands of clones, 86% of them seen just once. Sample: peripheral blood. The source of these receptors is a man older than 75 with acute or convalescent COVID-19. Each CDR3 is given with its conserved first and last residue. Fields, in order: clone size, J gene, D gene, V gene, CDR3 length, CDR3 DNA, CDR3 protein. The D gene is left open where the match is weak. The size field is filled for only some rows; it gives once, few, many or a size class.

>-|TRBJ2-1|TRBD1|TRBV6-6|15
TGTGCCAGCAGTGGACCGGGACAGGGGTCCAGTGAGCAGTTCTTC
CASSGPGQGSSEQFF
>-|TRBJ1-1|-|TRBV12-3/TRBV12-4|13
TGTGCCAGCAGTTTACAACAGAACACTGAAGCTTTCTTT
CASSLQQNTEAFF
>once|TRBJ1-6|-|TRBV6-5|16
TGTGCCAGCAGTTACGGGGGGGGGTACGGTAATTCACCCCTCCACTTT
CASSYGGGYGNSPLHF
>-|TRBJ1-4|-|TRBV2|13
TGTGCCAGCAGTGGACAGAGTAATGAAAAACTGTTTTTT
CASSGQSNEKLFF
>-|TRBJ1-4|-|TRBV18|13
TGTGCCAGCTCATACAGGAAAGCGGAAAAACTGTTTTTT
CASSYRKAEKLFF
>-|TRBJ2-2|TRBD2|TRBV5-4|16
TGTGCCAGCAGCTTGAGTCTAGCGGGAGGCACCGGGGAGCTGTTTTTT
CASSLSLAGGTGELFF
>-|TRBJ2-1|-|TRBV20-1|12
TGCAGTGCTAGTACGCAGGCTGGTGAGCAGTTCTTC
CSASTQAGEQFF
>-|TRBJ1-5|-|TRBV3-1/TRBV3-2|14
TGTGCCAGCAGCCAAGGAGGGGGAAAGAGGCCCCAGCATTTT
CASSQGGGKRPQHF
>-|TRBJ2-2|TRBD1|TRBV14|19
TGTGCCAGCAGCCAAGTCATCGGAGCGACAGGGGGTAACACCGGGGAGCTGTTTTTT
CASSQVIGATGGNTGELFF
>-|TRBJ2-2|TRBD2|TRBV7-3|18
TGTGCCAGCAGCTTAACCGGGACTAGCGGGAGGGCGTCCGGGGAGCTGTTTTTT
CASSLTGTSGRASGELFF
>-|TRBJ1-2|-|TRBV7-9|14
TGTGCCAGCAGCCCGAGAGGGCTGAACTATGGCTACACCTTC
CASSPRGLNYGYTF
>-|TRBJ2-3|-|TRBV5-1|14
TGCGCCAGCAGCAGAGACACGACCGCAGATACGCAGTATTTT
CASSRDTTADTQYF
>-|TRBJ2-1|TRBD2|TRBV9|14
TGTGCCAGCAGCGTCGGCGGGAGCATGGATGAGCAGTTCTTC
CASSVGGSMDEQFF
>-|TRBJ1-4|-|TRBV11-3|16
TGTGCCAGCAGCATAGGACTGGCTGCAACTAATGAAAAACTGTTTTTT
CASSIGLAATNEKLFF
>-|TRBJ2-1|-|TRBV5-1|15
TGCGCCAGCAGCCTAATTCAGGGGCCCTACAATGAGCAGTTCTTC
CASSLIQGPYNEQFF
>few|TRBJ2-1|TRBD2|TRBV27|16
TGTGCCAGCAGCAAAACCGGGACTAGCAGTTACAATGAGCAGTTCTTC
CASSKTGTSSYNEQFF
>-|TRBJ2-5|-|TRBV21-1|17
TGTGCCAGCAGCGGACGCGGGAGTCCAAAGCTTCAAGAGACCCAGTACTTC
CASSGRGSPKLQETQYF
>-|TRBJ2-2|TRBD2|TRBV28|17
TGTGCCAGTCTTGGGCGGGCGGGAGGCCCAAACACCGGGGAGCTGTTTTTT
CASLGRAGGPNTGELFF
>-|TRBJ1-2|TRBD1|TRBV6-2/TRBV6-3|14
TGTGCCAGCAGTCGGGACAGGGGACACTATGGCTACACCTTC
CASSRDRGHYGYTF
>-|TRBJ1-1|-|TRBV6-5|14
TGTGCCAGCGGGGCCGCCTGGGGTAACACTGAAGCTTTCTTT
CASGAAWGNTEAFF
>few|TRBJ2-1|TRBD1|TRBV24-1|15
TGTGCCACCAGTGAGGAGACAGGGCCCTACAATGAGCAGTTCTTC
CATSEETGPYNEQFF
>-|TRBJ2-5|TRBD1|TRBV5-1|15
TGCGCCAGCAGCTTAACAGGGGGCGGCGCAGAGACCCAGTACTTC
CASSLTGGGAETQYF
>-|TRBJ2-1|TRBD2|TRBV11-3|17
TGTGCCAGCAGCGAACCTCGGACTAGCGGGTCCTACAATGAGCAGTTCTTC
CASSEPRTSGSYNEQFF
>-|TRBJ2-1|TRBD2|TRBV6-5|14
TGTGCCAGCAGTTCCGGGACTAGCGGGAAAAAGCAGTTCTTC
CASSSGTSGKKQFF
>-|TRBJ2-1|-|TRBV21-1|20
TGTGCCAGCAGCCTCACCGGGACAGGAAGTCTAGCCCCCATAGGGGATGAGCAGTTCTTC
CASSLTGTGSLAPIGDEQFF
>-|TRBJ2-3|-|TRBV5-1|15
TGCGCCAGCAGCGCCGGGACTCCCTCCACAGATACGCAGTATTTT
CASSAGTPSTDTQYF
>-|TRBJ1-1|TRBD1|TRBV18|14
TGTGCCAGCTCACCCTCGACAGGGGACACTGAAGCTTTCTTT
CASSPSTGDTEAFF
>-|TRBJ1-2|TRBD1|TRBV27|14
TGTGCCAGCAGTCTGAGGGGGCGTTACTATGGCTACACCTTC
CASSLRGRYYGYTF
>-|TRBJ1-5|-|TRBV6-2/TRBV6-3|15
TGTGCCAGCAGTTTGACAGCTTATAGCAATCAGCCCCAGCATTTT
CASSLTAYSNQPQHF
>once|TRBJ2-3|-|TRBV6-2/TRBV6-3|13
TGTGCCAGCAGCGGGACTCGAAGGGATACGCAGTATTTT
CASSGTRRDTQYF
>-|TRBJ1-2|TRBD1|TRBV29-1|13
TGCAGCGTTGAGGGACAGGGATTATATGGCTACACCTTC
CSVEGQGLYGYTF
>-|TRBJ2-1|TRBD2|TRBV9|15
TGTGCCAGCAGGCCACCGGGACTAGCGGGAAATGAGCAGTTCTTC
CASRPPGLAGNEQFF
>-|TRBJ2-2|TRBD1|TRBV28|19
TGTGCCAGCAGCTCACCCGGACAGGGGGCTGGCGTAGGAACCGGGGAGCTGTTTTTT
CASSSPGQGAGVGTGELFF
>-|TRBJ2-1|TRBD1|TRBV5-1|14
TGCGCCAGCAGCTCCCGGGACAGGGGTGATGAGCAGTTCTTC
CASSSRDRGDEQFF
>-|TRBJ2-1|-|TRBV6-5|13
TGTGCCAGCAGTTACTCTCATGGCTATGAGCAGTTCTTC
CASSYSHGYEQFF